The 8 T cell receptor beta chains presented below share a single source sample, sequenced in a study of blood T cell repertoires in COVID-19. The repertoire was sequenced with immunoSEQ multiplex PCR; TCRdb's copy has only in-frame clones and lacks some. The table records roughly 300,000 clones, over 75% of them present only once. Sequencing input: peripheral blood. Receptor source: a human donor in a cohort sampled during active COVID-19.

The CDR3 DNA follows: TGTGCCAGCAGCGTAAGTCCCGGGACAGCTAATGAAAAACTGTTTTTT. Its protein product is CASSVSPGTANEKLFF. The V and J genes are TRBV9 and TRBJ1-4; 7 positions agree with TRBD1. The trim removed 1 base at V and 3 bases at J, leaving 6 bases unmatched. This CDR3 region has 16 residues. Germline-derived CDR1 and CDR2 are SGDLS and YYNGEE.

The sample holds many counts of this clone. The chain couples TRBV13 to TRBJ2-1, with 8 nucleotides matching TRBD2. Germline trimming cut 5 bases from V and 6 bases from J; bases unmatched to any gene: 3. The germline V gene has CDR1 PRHDT and CDR2 FYEKMQ (reference sequence). The CDR3 extends over 13 amino acids. The DNA for the CDR3 is TGTGCCAGCAGCGTGGGACTAGTCAATGAGCAGTTCTTC. Encoded protein: CASSVGLVNEQFF.

The genes are TRBV7-3 and TRBJ2-1, with 7 bases fitting TRBD2. The CDR3 extends over 16 amino acids. J gave up 8 bases and V 6 bases, and 16 bases lay outside the gene matches. The germline V gene has CDR1 SGHTA and CDR2 FQGTGA. CDR3 loop: CASRPAGDGSRYEQFF. In DNA, the CDR3 is TGTGCCAGCAGGCCCGCGGGGGACGGATCGAGGTATGAGCAGTTCTTC.

The rearrangement links TRBV18 to TRBJ2-2; D might be TRBD2 (5 bases). The germline V gene has CDR1 KGHSH and CDR2 LQKENI. The CDR3 has 16 amino acids. Trimming left V 6 bases short and J 6 bases short, with 20 bases between. The CDR3 is CASSSKLSMEAGELFF. The CDR3 nucleotides read TGTGCCAGCTCGTCCAAATTATCCATGGAGGCCGGGGAGCTGTTTTTT.

V is TRBV28 and J is TRBJ2-3, with 7 nucleotides matching TRBD1. This CDR3 has 14 residues. The germline V gene encodes CDR1 MDHEN and CDR2 SYDVKM. Trimming took 8 bases from V and 2 from J; bases not matched to a gene: 7. The CDR3 sequence: CASPAGTVTDTQYF. As DNA, the CDR3 is TGTGCCAGCCCGGCAGGGACAGTCACAGATACGCAGTATTTT.

CDR3 coding DNA: TGTGCCAGCAGCCGGGACAGGGTCAATCAGCCCCAGCATTTT. Amino acid sequence: CASSRDRVNQPQHF. The rearrangement links TRBV5-8 to TRBJ1-5; 9 nucleotides match TRBD1. Germline CDR1 is SGHTS and CDR2 is YDEGEE. Germline trimming cut 4 bases from V and 3 bases from J; bases unmatched to any gene: 2. CDR3 size: 14 residues.

This rearrangement joins TRBV9 to TRBJ2-2; 8 positions agree with TRBD2. Germline assignment: CDR1 SGDLS and CDR2 YYNGEE. The CDR3 sequence is 14 residues long. The V gene end was trimmed by 5 bases and the J gene end by 2 bases; junction bases not matched to a gene: 2. CDR3 DNA sequence: TGTGCCAGCAGGACTAGCGATAACACCGGGGAGCTGTTTTTT. Amino acid sequence: CASRTSDNTGELFF.

V usage is TRBV4-1 and J usage is TRBJ1-1, with D tentatively TRBD1 (5 bases). Looked up from germline, CDR1 is MGHRA and CDR2 is YSYEKL. V shed 4 bases and J shed 1 base, with 10 bases lying between them. This CDR3 is built from 14 residues. CDR3 protein: CASSLSGGNTEAFF. The CDR3 DNA reads as TGCGCCAGCAGCCTCTCCGGGGGGAACACTGAAGCTTTCTTT.